Listed below are T cell receptor beta chains from one sample, sequenced in a study of blood T cells in healthy people across ages. Using its own MiXCR run on the 5' RACE reads, TCRdb lists one record per CDR3 protein. The sample records roughly 640,000 distinct CDR3 sequences, about 28% being singletons. The material sequenced was blood. The receptors originated from a woman over 75 in good health. CDR3s include the opening cysteine and the closing phenylalanine or tryptophan. Each record gives: V gene, J gene, clone size, D gene, CDR3 DNA, CDR3 protein. A D gene is named only where the DNA matches it firmly. The size field is filled for only some rows; it gives once, few, many or a size class.

V: TRBV6-2/TRBV6-3; J: TRBJ2-7; size: many; D: NA; DNA: TGTGCCAGCACCACCGGGACCACCTACGAGCAGTACTTC; CDR3: CASTTGTTYEQYF
V: TRBV12-3/TRBV12-4; J: TRBJ1-2; size: few; D: TRBD1; DNA: TGTGCCAGCAGCCGAGGACAGGGAAGGTATGGCTGCACCTTC; CDR3: CASSRGQGRYGCTF
V: TRBV20-1; J: TRBJ2-1; size: NA; D: NA; DNA: TGCAGTGCTAAAACAGGGTGGGATGAGCAGTTCTTC; CDR3: CSAKTGWDEQFF
V: TRBV16; J: TRBJ2-5; size: many; D: NA; DNA: TGTGCCAGCAACGATGCGGGGCAAGAGACCCAGTACTTC; CDR3: CASNDAGQETQYF
V: TRBV30; J: TRBJ2-7; size: many; D: TRBD1; DNA: TGTGCCTGGAGTCCCTTGGGACAGGGTAACCACGAGCAGTACTTC; CDR3: CAWSPLGQGNHEQYF
V: TRBV3-1; J: TRBJ1-1; size: NA; D: NA; DNA: TGTGCCAGCAGCCAACCCGGGTTCGATCAAGCGAACACTGAAGCTTTCTTT; CDR3: CASSQPGFDQANTEAFF
V: TRBV7-3; J: TRBJ2-2; size: many; D: NA; DNA: TGTGCCAGCAGCTTAACCCTGACAGGAGCGAGAGCCGGGGAGCTGTTTTTT; CDR3: CASSLTLTGARAGELFF
V: TRBV7-8; J: TRBJ1-5; size: few; D: NA; DNA: TGTGCCAGCAGCTTACGTTTCGGGGGGAGCAATCAGCCCCAGCATTTT; CDR3: CASSLRFGGSNQPQHF
V: TRBV7-8; J: TRBJ1-3; size: NA; D: NA; DNA: TGTGCCAGCAGCTTAGCTACGGAGCAAAACACCATATATTTT; CDR3: CASSLATEQNTIYF
V: TRBV5-1; J: TRBJ2-3; size: many; D: NA; DNA: TGCGCCAGCAGCTTGCAGTCTCACACAGATACGCAGTATTTT; CDR3: CASSLQSHTDTQYF
V: TRBV7-6; J: TRBJ1-5; size: NA; D: TRBD1; DNA: TGTGCCAGCAGCCCCTCGGACAGGGTTAATCAGCCCCAGCATTTT; CDR3: CASSPSDRVNQPQHF
V: TRBV6-2/TRBV6-3; J: TRBJ2-4; size: NA; D: NA; DNA: TGTGCCAGCAGCCCTGGGGCGGGGCTAGCCAAAAACATTCGGTACTTC; CDR3: CASSPGAGLAKNIRYF
V: TRBV12-3/TRBV12-4; J: TRBJ1-2; size: NA; D: TRBD1; DNA: TGTGCCAGCAGCCCCCAGGGGGAGATACTAATGCGCTACACCTTC; CDR3: CASSPQGEILMRYTF
V: TRBV3-1; J: TRBJ2-3; size: few; D: TRBD2; DNA: TGTGCCAGCAGCCGAAACAGCCCGGTCCTAGCGGGGTCAGATACGCAGTATTTT; CDR3: CASSRNSPVLAGSDTQYF
V: TRBV6-6; J: TRBJ1-2; size: NA; D: NA; DNA: TGTGCCAGCAGTTATTCGGGGAACCCCTATGGCTACACCTTC; CDR3: CASSYSGNPYGYTF
V: TRBV27; J: TRBJ1-5; size: many; D: NA; DNA: TGTGCCAGCAGTCCCCGAGGTCCGATGCATAGCAATCAGCCCCAGCATTTT; CDR3: CASSPRGPMHSNQPQHF
V: TRBV6-2/TRBV6-3; J: TRBJ2-5; size: many; D: NA; DNA: TGTGCCAGTACTAGACGGGGAGGGACCCAGTACTTC; CDR3: CASTRRGGTQYF
V: TRBV29-1; J: TRBJ2-6; size: once; D: TRBD1; DNA: TGCAGCGTTGAAGATACGAACAGGGGGCCTGGGGCCAACGTCCTGACTTTC; CDR3: CSVEDTNRGPGANVLTF
V: TRBV7-9; J: TRBJ2-7; size: NA; D: TRBD2; DNA: TGTGCCAGCAGCTTAGCCGTACCGGGACTAGCTTCCCACGAGCAGTACTTC; CDR3: CASSLAVPGLASHEQYF
V: TRBV5-1; J: TRBJ1-5; size: NA; D: NA; DNA: TGCGCCAGCAGCTTGGGCCTGGGAGTAAATCAGCCCCAGCATTTT; CDR3: CASSLGLGVNQPQHF
V: TRBV3-1; J: TRBJ2-3; size: many; D: NA; DNA: TGTGCCAGCGGCGAGAGGAAGGCTTGGGGCACAGATACGCAGTATTTT; CDR3: CASGERKAWGTDTQYF
V: TRBV27; J: TRBJ2-7; size: many; D: NA; DNA: TGTGCCAGCAGTTCAGCCGCCGAGCAGTACTTC; CDR3: CASSSAAEQYF
V: TRBV21-1; J: TRBJ2-3; size: few; D: NA; DNA: TGTGCCAGCAGCAATAAAGGCCAGCAGACTAGCACAGATACGCAGTATTTT; CDR3: CASSNKGQQTSTDTQYF
V: TRBV20-1; J: TRBJ2-5; size: many; D: TRBD2; DNA: TGCAGTGCTAGAGGCGGCGGGGGGGGGGAGACCCAGTACTTC; CDR3: CSARGGGGGETQYF
V: TRBV12-3/TRBV12-4; J: TRBJ2-5; size: many; D: NA; DNA: TGTGCCAGCAGTCGGACGGCCAGACAAGAGACCCAGTACTTC; CDR3: CASSRTARQETQYF
V: TRBV10-3; J: TRBJ2-7; size: many; D: NA; DNA: TGTGCCATCAGTGAGTCCAGCTACGAGCAGTACTTC; CDR3: CAISESSYEQYF
V: TRBV29-1; J: TRBJ1-2; size: NA; D: NA; DNA: TGCAGCGTTGAGAGGGGAAACCTTAATATAAACTATGGCTACACCTTC; CDR3: CSVERGNLNINYGYTF
V: TRBV7-9; J: TRBJ2-5; size: NA; D: NA; DNA: TGTGCCAGCAGCGGCAGTGGGTATGGGACCCAGTACTTC; CDR3: CASSGSGYGTQYF
V: TRBV30; J: TRBJ2-1; size: NA; D: TRBD2; DNA: TGTGCCTGGAGTGGGACTAGCGGGGGTGCCTACGAGCAGTTCTTC; CDR3: CAWSGTSGGAYEQFF
V: TRBV5-1; J: TRBJ2-1; size: NA; D: NA; DNA: TGCGCCAGCAGCTTGGCACCGGGACCTGTTAGCGATGAGCAGTTCTTC; CDR3: CASSLAPGPVSDEQFF
V: TRBV4-1; J: TRBJ2-7; size: NA; D: NA; DNA: TGCGCCAGCAGCCAAGCTACAGGGTATAGCGCCTACGAGCAGTACTTC; CDR3: CASSQATGYSAYEQYF
V: TRBV7-3; J: TRBJ2-3; size: many; D: NA; DNA: TGTGCCAGCAGCCCAGAGGGGCTCGATACGCAGTATTTT; CDR3: CASSPEGLDTQYF
V: TRBV4-1; J: TRBJ1-2; size: NA; D: TRBD1; DNA: TGCGCCAGCAGCCGCATGGACAGGGGAAGCGGCTACACCTTC; CDR3: CASSRMDRGSGYTF
V: TRBV7-7; J: TRBJ2-1; size: many; D: TRBD2; DNA: TGTGCCAGCAGCTCCGGGACTAGGGGTTACAATGAGCAGTTCTTC; CDR3: CASSSGTRGYNEQFF
V: TRBV3-1; J: TRBJ2-7; size: NA; D: TRBD2; DNA: TGTGCCAGCAGCCAAGTCCCCCTGATCGGGGGGAGCAATGAGCAGTACTTC; CDR3: CASSQVPLIGGSNEQYF
V: TRBV10-3; J: TRBJ2-7; size: many; D: NA; DNA: TGTGCCATCAGTCTAAAGGGAGGTGAGGAGGACGAGCAGTACTTC; CDR3: CAISLKGGEEDEQYF
V: TRBV18; J: TRBJ1-5; size: NA; D: NA; DNA: TGTGCCAGCTCACCAGGCCCTACCTTGGGTCCCCAGCATTTT; CDR3: CASSPGPTLGPQHF
V: TRBV5-1; J: TRBJ1-2; size: NA; D: NA; DNA: TGCGCCAGCAGCCCCGGACAGAAAGGGGGCTACACCTTC; CDR3: CASSPGQKGGYTF
V: TRBV6-2/TRBV6-3; J: TRBJ2-1; size: NA; D: TRBD2; DNA: TGTGCCAGCAGATACCCAACTCTAGCGGGGGGGCCCAATGAGCAGTTCTTC; CDR3: CASRYPTLAGGPNEQFF